A single sample is the source of the 20 T cell receptor beta chains below, sequenced in a study of shared clonotypes between healthy human individuals. Naive CD8 cells were CD45RO-negative, positively selected for CCR7, excluding terminally differentiated effector memory CD45RA+ cells. This table comes from immunoSEQ multiplex PCR, and its TCRdb copy is limited to in-frame clones, with some not included. The table lists about 820,000 clones, about 91% of them singletons. Sequenced material: naive CD8+ T cells sorted from blood. Source of these receptors: a man aged 25-45 years in good health.

Only one count was recorded for this clone. This chain uses TRBV5-1 with TRBJ1-5; tentatively, D is TRBD1 (5 bases). The CDR3 runs to 14 residues. The V end lost 4 bases, the J end lost 1 base, and 9 bases lay between the germline ends. Germline loops: CDR1 SGHRS, CDR2 YFSETQ. DNA of the CDR3: TGCGCCAGCAGCGAGGCAGGGAGCAATCAGCCCCAGCATTTT. It codes for CASSEAGSNQPQHF.

Points on this clone: Other DNA sequences in this sample translate to the same CDR3. The V call is TRBV7-9, the J call TRBJ2-3; 11 bases fit TRBD2. The germline V gene encodes CDR1 SEHNR and CDR2 FQNEAQ (reference sequence). Trimming removed 3 bases from V and 3 bases from J; junction bases left unmatched: 2. The CDR3 runs 15 residues. The DNA for the CDR3 is TGTGCCAGCAGCTTCATAGCGGGAGGGACAGATACGCAGTATTTT. Amino acids: CASSFIAGGTDTQYF. The complete variable domain, with remaining parts taken from reference TRBV7-9 and TRBJ2-3, reads DTGVSQNPRHKITKRGQNVTFRCDPISEHNRLYWYRQTLGQGPEFLTYFQNEAQLEKSRLLSDRFSAERPKGSFSTLEIQRTEQGDSAMYLCASSFIAGGTDTQYFGPGTRLTVL.

CDR3 residues: CASREAAFGYGYTF. The CDR3 nucleotides read TGTGCCAGCCGGGAGGCGGCCTTCGGCTATGGCTACACCTTC. The genes are TRBV27 and TRBJ1-2; no firm D call. The V and J ends lost 8 bases and 4 bases respectively, with 17 bases between them. The CDR3 spans 14 residues. CDR1 and CDR2 (germline): MNHEY, SMNVEV (reference sequence).

Of note for this clone: This specimen includes other DNA sequences encoding the same CDR3. Here the CDR3 reads CASSLYGGNYEQYF. The CDR3 nucleotides read TGTGCCAGCAGCTTATACGGCGGGAACTACGAGCAGTACTTC. The chain couples TRBV7-3 to TRBJ2-7, with D perhaps matching TRBD2 (6 bases). The V gene's germline CDR1 is SGHTA and CDR2 FQGTGA. The CDR3 loop spans 14 amino acids. Deletions cut 2 bases from V and 3 bases from J, with 11 bases between.

The V call is TRBV7-9, the J call TRBJ2-1; D could derive from TRBD1 or TRBD2 (5 bases each). The germline V gene encodes CDR1 SEHNR and CDR2 FQNEAQ (reference sequence). The V end lost 4 bases, the J end lost 9 bases, and 16 bases lay between the germline ends. CDR3 size: 14 residues. The CDR3 reads CASSSRQGVGEQFF. As DNA, the CDR3 is TGTGCCAGCAGCTCCCGCCAGGGAGTGGGTGAGCAGTTCTTC. Using reference TRBV7-9 and TRBJ2-1 for the parts outside the CDR3, the full variable domain is DTGVSQNPRHKITKRGQNVTFRCDPISEHNRLYWYRQTLGQGPEFLTYFQNEAQLEKSRLLSDRFSAERPKGSFSTLEIQRTEQGDSAMYLCASSSRQGVGEQFFGPGTRLTVL.

The chain links TRBV13 to TRBJ2-1, with D tentatively TRBD1 (5 bases). Trimming cost V 2 bases and J 6 bases, with 8 bases left between them. There are 13 residues in the CDR3. CDR1 PRHDT and CDR2 FYEKMQ come from the germline V gene (reference sequence). The CDR3: CASSLWGRNEQFF. CDR3 nucleotide sequence: TGTGCCAGCAGCTTATGGGGCCGCAATGAGCAGTTCTTC.

The chain links TRBV4-1 to TRBJ2-7, with TRBD2 matching over 8 bases. Germline V gene sequence: CDR1 MGHRA, CDR2 YSYEKL. The CDR3 is 18 residues long. The V segment lost 0 bases and the J segment 2 bases; nucleotides outside the gene matches: 12. The CDR3 DNA sequence: TGCGCCAGCAGCCAAGATTTAGCGGGACCGTCTATTACCTACGAGCAGTACTTC. This translates into CASSQDLAGPSITYEQYF.

The chain links TRBV29-1 to TRBJ2-3; 8 positions match TRBD1. Germline CDR1 and CDR2: SQVTM and ANQGSEA. The CDR3 has 15 amino acids. V was clipped by 4 bases and J by 2 bases; unmatched bases: 8. The CDR3 reads CSVAPGQVLTDTQYF. The DNA of the CDR3 is TGCAGCGTTGCCCCGGGACAGGTTCTCACAGATACGCAGTATTTT.

The CDR3 DNA follows: TGCACCAGTCGTTTAAAAAGGACGCTACGAGGGGGAAAACAATACAATGAGCAGTTCTTC. Translated, it gives CTSRLKRTLRGGKQYNEQFF. The J gene is TRBJ2-1, the V gene TRBV1; the table names TRBD1, a call not compared with the DNA. TRBV1 is an annotated pseudogene. This CDR3 is 20 amino acids long.

This sequence joins TRBV29-1 and TRBJ2-1; TRBD1 aligns across 7 bases. The length of the CDR3 is 12 residues. The V gene end was trimmed by 4 bases and the J gene end by 4 bases; junction bases not matched to a gene: 1. Per germline, CDR1 SQVTM and CDR2 ANQGSEA. The CDR3 nucleotides read TGCAGCGTTGGGGGACAGTACAATGAGCAGTTCTTC. It yields the protein CSVGGQYNEQFF.

V usage is TRBV11-2 and J usage is TRBJ2-5; the match to TRBD2 covers 7 bases. Per the germline V gene, CDR1 is SGHAT and CDR2 is FQNNGV. The junction had 11 bases not matched to a gene; V was cut back by 5 bases and J by 5 bases. The CDR3 runs 15 residues. The CDR3 loop is CASSRSPGGRETQYF. The CDR3 DNA reads TGTGCCAGCAGCCGGTCGCCGGGAGGACGGGAGACCCAGTACTTC.

The chain combines TRBV7-9 with TRBJ1-5, with D uncertain. CDR1 is SEHNR, CDR2 FQNEAQ, per germline (reference sequence). The CDR3 loop spans 12 amino acids. The ends were cut back, 3 bases at V and 6 bases at J, with 6 bases in the middle. The CDR3 DNA reads TGTGCCAGCAGCTTCGTGGGTCAGCCCCAGCATTTT. Encoded protein: CASSFVGQPQHF.

This chain links TRBV13 with TRBJ2-3, with TRBD1 matching over 9 bases. CDR1 is PRHDT, CDR2 FYEKMQ, per germline (reference sequence). Trimming took 5 bases from V and 0 from J; bases not matched to a gene: 3. This CDR3 region has 15 residues. The CDR3 DNA follows: TGTGCCAGCAGCCAAGGACAGGGGAGCACAGATACGCAGTATTTT. It yields the protein CASSQGQGSTDTQYF.

This clone was detected once. The chain links TRBV29-1 to TRBJ1-2, with D perhaps matching TRBD1 (5 bases). Germline V gives CDR1 SQVTM, CDR2 ANQGSEA. The CDR3 covers 12 residues. Trimming stripped 3 bases from V and 6 bases from J, with 11 bases between. CDR3 in amino acids: CSVEGQFDGYTF. Written as DNA, the CDR3 is TGCAGCGTTGAGGGGCAGTTCGATGGCTACACCTTC. The variable domain in full, completed from reference TRBV29-1 and TRBJ1-2, reads SAVISQKPSRDICQRGTSLTIQCQVDSQVTMMFWYRQQPGQSLTLIATANQGSEATYESGFVIDKFPISRPNLTFSTLTVSNMSPEDSSIYLCSVEGQFDGYTFGSGTRLTVV.

The V call is TRBV7-9, the J call TRBJ2-7; TRBD2 matches at 9 bases. The CDR3 totals 15 residues. The germline CDR1 and CDR2 sequences are SEHNR and FQNEAQ (reference sequence). With 5 bases clipped from V and 2 bases from J, the junction kept 7 bases outside the gene matches. The CDR3 sequence: CASSKGGLAPYEQYF. DNA of the CDR3: TGTGCCAGCAGCAAAGGGGGACTAGCCCCCTACGAGCAGTACTTC. Based on the CDR3 plus reference TRBV7-9 and TRBJ2-7, the full variable domain is DTGVSQNPRHKITKRGQNVTFRCDPISEHNRLYWYRQTLGQGPEFLTYFQNEAQLEKSRLLSDRFSAERPKGSFSTLEIQRTEQGDSAMYLCASSKGGLAPYEQYFGPGTRLTVT.

This sequence joins TRBV27 and TRBJ2-3; 8 bases are a match to TRBD2. V lost 2 bases and J lost 1; bases outside the gene matches: 2. CDR1 and CDR2 from the germline V gene are MNHEY and SMNVEV (reference sequence). The CDR3 extends over 15 amino acids. The CDR3 coding sequence is TGTGCCAGCAGTTTACAACTAGCGGGCACAGATACGCAGTATTTT. Protein product: CASSLQLAGTDTQYF.

This chain connects TRBV11-2 to TRBJ2-1, with 10 positions matching TRBD1. In germline, CDR1 is SGHAT, CDR2 FQNNGV. The CDR3 runs 12 residues. Losses at the gene ends were 6 bases for V and 14 bases for J; bases not matched to a gene: 7. In nucleotides, the CDR3 is TGTGCCAGCAGTCATACCGGGACAGGGGAGTTCTTC. This encodes CASSHTGTGEFF. Filled out from reference TRBV11-2 and TRBJ2-1, the complete variable domain reads EAGVAQSPRYKIIEKRQSVAFWCNPISGHATLYWYQQILGQGPKLLIQFQNNGVVDDSQLPKDRFSAERLKGVDSTLKIQPAKLEDSAVYLCASSHTGTGEFFGPGTRLTVL.

The gene calls are TRBV27 and TRBJ1-1, with D unresolved. Per germline, CDR1 MNHEY and CDR2 SMNVEV (reference sequence). The CDR3 is 15 residues long. Trimming stripped 6 bases from V and 1 base from J, with 15 bases between. CDR3 nucleotides: TGTGCCAGCAGCCACTGGGTCGGACGGAACACTGAAGCTTTCTTT. Protein product: CASSHWVGRNTEAFF.

The genes are TRBV13 and TRBJ2-5; D call uncertain. This CDR3 is built from 13 residues. Germline V gives CDR1 PRHDT, CDR2 FYEKMQ (reference sequence). The ends were cut back, 0 bases at V and 2 bases at J, with 4 bases in the middle. CDR3 amino acids: CASSLGQQETQYF. CDR3 nucleotide sequence: TGTGCCAGCAGCTTAGGGCAGCAAGAGACCCAGTACTTC.

The gene calls are TRBV5-1 and TRBJ2-5, with D possibly matching TRBD1 (6 bases). Per germline, CDR1 SGHRS and CDR2 YFSETQ. The CDR3 covers 14 residues. The V gene lost 2 bases and the J gene lost 3 bases, with 11 bases spanning the gap. The DNA of the CDR3 is TGCGCCAGCAGCTTCAGTACAGGGAAAGAGACCCAGTACTTC. Its translation is CASSFSTGKETQYF.